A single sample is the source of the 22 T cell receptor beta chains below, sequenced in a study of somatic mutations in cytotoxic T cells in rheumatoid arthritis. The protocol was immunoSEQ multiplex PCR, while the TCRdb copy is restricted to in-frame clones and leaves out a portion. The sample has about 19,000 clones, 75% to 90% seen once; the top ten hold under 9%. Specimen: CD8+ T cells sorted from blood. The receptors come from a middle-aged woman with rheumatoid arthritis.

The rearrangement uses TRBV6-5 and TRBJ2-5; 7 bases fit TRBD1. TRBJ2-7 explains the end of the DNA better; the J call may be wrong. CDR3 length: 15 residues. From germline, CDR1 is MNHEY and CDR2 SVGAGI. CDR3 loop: CASSYSGQASYEQYF. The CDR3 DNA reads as TGTGCCAGCAGTTACTCTGGACAGGCCTCCTACGAGCAGTACTTC.

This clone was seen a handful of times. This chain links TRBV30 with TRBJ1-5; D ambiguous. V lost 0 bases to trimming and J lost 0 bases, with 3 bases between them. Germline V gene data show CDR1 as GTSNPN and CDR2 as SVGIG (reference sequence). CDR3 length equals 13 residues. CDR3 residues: CAWSVSSNQPQHF. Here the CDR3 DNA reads TGTGCCTGGAGTGTTAGTAGCAATCAGCCCCAGCATTTT.

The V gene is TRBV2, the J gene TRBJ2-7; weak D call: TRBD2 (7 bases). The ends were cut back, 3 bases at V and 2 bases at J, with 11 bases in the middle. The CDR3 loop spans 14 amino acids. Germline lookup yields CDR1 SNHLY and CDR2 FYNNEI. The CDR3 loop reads CASSERGPTYEQYF. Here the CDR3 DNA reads TGTGCCAGCAGTGAGCGGGGGCCTACCTACGAGCAGTACTTC.

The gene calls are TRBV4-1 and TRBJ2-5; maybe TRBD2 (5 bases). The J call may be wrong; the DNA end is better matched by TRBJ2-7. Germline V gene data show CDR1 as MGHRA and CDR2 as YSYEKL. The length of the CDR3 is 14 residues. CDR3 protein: CASSQSRRGYEQYF. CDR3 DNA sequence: TGCGCCAGCAGCCAATCCCGTCGGGGTTACGAGCAGTACTTC.

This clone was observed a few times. The CDR3 DNA sequence: TGTGCCAGCCGTCCTTTATGGGAGGGAACCGAGCAGTACTTC. Translated, it gives CASRPLWEGTEQYF. The V call is TRBV6-5, the J call TRBJ2-7, with 7 bases matching TRBD2. The trim removed 8 bases at V and 6 bases at J, leaving 13 bases unmatched. In germline, CDR1 is MNHEY, CDR2 SVGAGI. The CDR3 is 14 amino acids.

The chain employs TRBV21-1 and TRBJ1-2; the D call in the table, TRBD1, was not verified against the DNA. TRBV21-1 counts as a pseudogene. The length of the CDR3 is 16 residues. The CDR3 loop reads CASSKASRQGHYGYTF. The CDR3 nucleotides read TGTGCCAGCAGCAAAGCTTCGAGACAGGGTCACTATGGCTACACCTTC.

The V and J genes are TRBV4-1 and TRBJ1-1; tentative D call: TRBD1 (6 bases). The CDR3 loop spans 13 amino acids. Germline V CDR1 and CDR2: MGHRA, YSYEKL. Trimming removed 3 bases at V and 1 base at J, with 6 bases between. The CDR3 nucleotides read TGCGCCAGCAGCCAGACAGGGAACACTGAAGCTTTCTTT. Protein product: CASSQTGNTEAFF.

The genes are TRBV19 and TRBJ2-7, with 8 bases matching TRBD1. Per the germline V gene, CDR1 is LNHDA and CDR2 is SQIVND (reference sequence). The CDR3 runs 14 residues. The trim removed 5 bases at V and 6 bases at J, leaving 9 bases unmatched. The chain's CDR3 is CASSPPGQAGEQYF. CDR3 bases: TGTGCCAGTAGTCCCCCGGGACAGGCGGGCGAGCAGTACTTC.

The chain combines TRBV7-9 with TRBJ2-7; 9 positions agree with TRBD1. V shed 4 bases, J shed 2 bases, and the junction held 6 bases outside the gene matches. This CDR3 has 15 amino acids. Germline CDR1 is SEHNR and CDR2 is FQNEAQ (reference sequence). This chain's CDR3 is CASSSPGTGTYEQYF. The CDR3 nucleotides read TGTGCCAGCAGCTCTCCCGGGACAGGGACCTACGAGCAGTACTTC.

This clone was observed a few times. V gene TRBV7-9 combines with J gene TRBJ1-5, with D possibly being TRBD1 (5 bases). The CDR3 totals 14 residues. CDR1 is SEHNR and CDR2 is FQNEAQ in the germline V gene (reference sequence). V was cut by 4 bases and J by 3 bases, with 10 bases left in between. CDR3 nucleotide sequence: TGTGCCAGCAGCTACGGTGGGGCCAATCAGCCCCAGCATTTT. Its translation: CASSYGGANQPQHF.

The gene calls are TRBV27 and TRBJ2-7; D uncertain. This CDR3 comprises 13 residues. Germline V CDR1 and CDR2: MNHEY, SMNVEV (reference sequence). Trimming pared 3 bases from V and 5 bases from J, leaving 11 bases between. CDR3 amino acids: CASSFSFFDEQYF. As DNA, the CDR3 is TGTGCCAGCAGTTTTAGTTTCTTCGACGAGCAGTACTTC.

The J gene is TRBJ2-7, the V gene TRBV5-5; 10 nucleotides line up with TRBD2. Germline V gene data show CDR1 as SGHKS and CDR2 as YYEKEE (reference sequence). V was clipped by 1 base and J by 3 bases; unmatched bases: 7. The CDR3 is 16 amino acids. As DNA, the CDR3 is TGTGCCAGCAGCTTGTCCCTAGCGGGAGTCAACTACGAGCAGTACTTC. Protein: CASSLSLAGVNYEQYF.

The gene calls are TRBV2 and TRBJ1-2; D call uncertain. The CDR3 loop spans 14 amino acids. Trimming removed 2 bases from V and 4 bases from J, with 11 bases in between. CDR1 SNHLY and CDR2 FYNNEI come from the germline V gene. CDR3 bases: TGTGCCAGCAGTGAAAGTCCTTTTAGCTATGGCTACACCTTC. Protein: CASSESPFSYGYTF.

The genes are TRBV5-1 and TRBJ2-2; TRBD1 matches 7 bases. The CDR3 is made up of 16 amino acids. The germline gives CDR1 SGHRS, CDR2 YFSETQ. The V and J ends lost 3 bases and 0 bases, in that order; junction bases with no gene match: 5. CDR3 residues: CASSSVGTANTGELFF. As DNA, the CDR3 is TGCGCCAGCAGCTCAGTAGGGACAGCGAACACCGGGGAGCTGTTTTTT.

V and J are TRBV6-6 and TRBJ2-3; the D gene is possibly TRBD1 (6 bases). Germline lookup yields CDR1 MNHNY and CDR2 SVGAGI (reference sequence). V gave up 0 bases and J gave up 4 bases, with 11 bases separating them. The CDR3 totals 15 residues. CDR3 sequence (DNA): TGTGCCAGCAGTTACTCGCCAGGGGTCTCAGATACGCAGTATTTT. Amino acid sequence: CASSYSPGVSDTQYF.

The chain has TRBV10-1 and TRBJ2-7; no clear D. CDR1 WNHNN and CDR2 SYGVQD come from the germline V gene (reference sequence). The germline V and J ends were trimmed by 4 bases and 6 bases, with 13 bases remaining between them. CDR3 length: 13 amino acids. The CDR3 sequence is CASSAGIYSEQYF. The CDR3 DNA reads TGCGCCAGCAGTGCAGGAATTTACTCCGAGCAGTACTTC.

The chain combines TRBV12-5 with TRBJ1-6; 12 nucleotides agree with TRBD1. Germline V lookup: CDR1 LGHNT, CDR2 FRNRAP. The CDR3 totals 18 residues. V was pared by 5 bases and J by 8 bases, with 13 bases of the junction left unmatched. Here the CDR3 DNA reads TGTGCTAGTGGTCTACGCGGGACAGGGGGCCGTATAGATTCACCCCTCCACTTT. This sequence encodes CASGLRGTGGRIDSPLHF.

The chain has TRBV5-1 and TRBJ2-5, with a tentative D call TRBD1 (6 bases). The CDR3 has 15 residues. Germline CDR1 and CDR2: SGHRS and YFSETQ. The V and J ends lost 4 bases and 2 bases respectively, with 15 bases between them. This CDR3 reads CASSPLQGGQETQYF. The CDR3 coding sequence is TGCGCCAGCAGCCCCCTACAGGGCGGACAAGAGACCCAGTACTTC.

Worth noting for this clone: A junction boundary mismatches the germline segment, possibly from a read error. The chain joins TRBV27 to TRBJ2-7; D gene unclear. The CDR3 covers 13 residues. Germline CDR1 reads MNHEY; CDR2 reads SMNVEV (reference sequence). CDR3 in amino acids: CASSPRISYGQYF. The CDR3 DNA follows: TGTGCCAGCAGTCCTCGTATCTCCTACGGGCAGTACTTC.

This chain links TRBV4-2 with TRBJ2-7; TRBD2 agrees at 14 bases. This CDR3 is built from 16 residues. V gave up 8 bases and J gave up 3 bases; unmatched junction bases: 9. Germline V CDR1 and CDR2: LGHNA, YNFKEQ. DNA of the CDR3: TGTGCCAGCCCCCGGACTAGCGGGGGGATGAACTACGAGCAGTACTTC. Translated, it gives CASPRTSGGMNYEQYF.

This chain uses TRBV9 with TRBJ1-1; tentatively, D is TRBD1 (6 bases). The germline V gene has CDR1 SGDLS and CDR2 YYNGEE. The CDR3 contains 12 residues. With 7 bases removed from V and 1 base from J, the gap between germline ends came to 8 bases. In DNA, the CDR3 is TGTGCCAGCCGAGGGGGGAACACTGAAGCTTTCTTT. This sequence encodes CASRGGNTEAFF.

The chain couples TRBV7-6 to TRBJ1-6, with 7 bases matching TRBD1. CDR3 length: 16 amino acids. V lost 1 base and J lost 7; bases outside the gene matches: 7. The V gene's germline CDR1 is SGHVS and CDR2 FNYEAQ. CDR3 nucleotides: TGTGCCAGCAGCTTAGGGTCGGGACAGTCAAATTCACCCCTCCACTTT. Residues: CASSLGSGQSNSPLHF. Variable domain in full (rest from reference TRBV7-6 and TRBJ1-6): GAGVSQSPRYKVTKRGQDVALRCDPISGHVSLYWYRQALGQGPEFLTYFNYEAQQDKSGLPNDRFSAERPEGSISTLTIQRTEQRDSAMYRCASSLGSGQSNSPLHFGNGTRLTVT.